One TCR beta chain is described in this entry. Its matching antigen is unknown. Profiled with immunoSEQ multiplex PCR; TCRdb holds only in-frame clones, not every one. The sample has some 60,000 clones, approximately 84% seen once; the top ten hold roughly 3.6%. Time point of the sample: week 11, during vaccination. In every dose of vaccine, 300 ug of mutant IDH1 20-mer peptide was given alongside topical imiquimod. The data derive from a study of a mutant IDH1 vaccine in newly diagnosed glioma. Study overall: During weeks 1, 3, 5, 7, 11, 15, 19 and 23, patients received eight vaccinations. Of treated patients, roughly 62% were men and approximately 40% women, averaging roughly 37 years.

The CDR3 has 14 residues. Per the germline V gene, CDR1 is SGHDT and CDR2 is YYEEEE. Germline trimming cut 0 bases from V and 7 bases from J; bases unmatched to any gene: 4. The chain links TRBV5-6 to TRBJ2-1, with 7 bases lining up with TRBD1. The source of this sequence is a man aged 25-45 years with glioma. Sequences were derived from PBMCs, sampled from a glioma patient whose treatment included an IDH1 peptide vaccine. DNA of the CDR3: TGTGCCAGCAGCTTGGGACAGGGATCGAATGAGCAGTTCTTC. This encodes CASSLGQGSNEQFF.